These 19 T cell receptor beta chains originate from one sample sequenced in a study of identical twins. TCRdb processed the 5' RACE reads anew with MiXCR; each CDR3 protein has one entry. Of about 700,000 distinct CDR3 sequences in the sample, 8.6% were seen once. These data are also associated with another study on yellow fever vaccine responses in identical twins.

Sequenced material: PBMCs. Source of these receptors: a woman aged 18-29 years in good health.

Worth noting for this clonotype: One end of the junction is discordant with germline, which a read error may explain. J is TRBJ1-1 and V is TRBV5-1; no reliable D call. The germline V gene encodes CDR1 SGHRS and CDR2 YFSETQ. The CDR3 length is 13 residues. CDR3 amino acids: CASSLGGNNEAFF. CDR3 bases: TGCGCCAGCAGCTTGGGAGGAAACAATGAAGCTTTCTTT.

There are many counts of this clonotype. CDR3 sequence reads: CSVRIGLPGTGELFF. The CDR3 coding sequence is TGCAGCGTTCGCATCGGCTTACCGGGAACCGGGGAGCTGTTTTTT. The chain joins TRBV29-1 to TRBJ2-2, with D maybe TRBD2 (5 bases). This CDR3 is built from 15 residues. The V end lost 5 bases, the J end lost 5 bases, and 18 bases lay between the germline ends. Per the germline V gene, CDR1 is SQVTM and CDR2 is ANQGSEA.

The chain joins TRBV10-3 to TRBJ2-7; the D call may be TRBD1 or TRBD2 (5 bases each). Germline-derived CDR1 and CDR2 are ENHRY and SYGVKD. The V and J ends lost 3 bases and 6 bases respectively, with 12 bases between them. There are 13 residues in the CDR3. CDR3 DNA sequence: TGTGCCATCAGTGAAGTGTTGGGGGTCGAGCAGTACTTC. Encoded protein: CAISEVLGVEQYF.

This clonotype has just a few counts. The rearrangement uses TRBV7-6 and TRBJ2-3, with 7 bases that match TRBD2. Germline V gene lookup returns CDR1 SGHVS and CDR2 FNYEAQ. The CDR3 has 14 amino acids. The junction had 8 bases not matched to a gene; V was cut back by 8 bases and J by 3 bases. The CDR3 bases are TGTGCCAGCGGAGCGGGGTCGCCGACAGATACGCAGTATTTT. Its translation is CASGAGSPTDTQYF. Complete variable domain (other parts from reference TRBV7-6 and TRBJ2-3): GAGVSQSPRYKVTKRGQDVALRCDPISGHVSLYWYRQALGQGPEFLTYFNYEAQQDKSGLPNDRFSAERPEGSISTLTIQRTEQRDSAMYRCASGAGSPTDTQYFGPGTRLTVL.

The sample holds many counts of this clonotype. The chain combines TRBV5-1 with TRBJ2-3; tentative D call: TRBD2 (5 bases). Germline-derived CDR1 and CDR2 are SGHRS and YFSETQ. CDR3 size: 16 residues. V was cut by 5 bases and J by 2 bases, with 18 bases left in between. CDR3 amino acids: CASRNLISDNTDTQYF. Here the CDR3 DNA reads TGCGCCAGCAGAAATTTGATTAGCGACAACACAGATACGCAGTATTTT.

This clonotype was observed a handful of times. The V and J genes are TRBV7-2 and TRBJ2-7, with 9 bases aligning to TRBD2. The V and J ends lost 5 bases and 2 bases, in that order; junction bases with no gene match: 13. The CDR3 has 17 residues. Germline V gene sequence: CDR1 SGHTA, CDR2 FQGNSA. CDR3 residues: CASSRKTSGQNPYEQYF. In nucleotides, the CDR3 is TGTGCCAGCAGCAGAAAGACTAGCGGACAGAACCCCTACGAGCAGTACTTC.

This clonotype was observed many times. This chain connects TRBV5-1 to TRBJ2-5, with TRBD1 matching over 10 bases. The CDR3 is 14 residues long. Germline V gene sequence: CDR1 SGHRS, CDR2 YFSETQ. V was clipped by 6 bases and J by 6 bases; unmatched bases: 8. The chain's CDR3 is CASTPTGGRKTQYF. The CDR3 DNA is TGCGCCAGCACCCCGACAGGGGGCAGGAAGACCCAGTACTTC.

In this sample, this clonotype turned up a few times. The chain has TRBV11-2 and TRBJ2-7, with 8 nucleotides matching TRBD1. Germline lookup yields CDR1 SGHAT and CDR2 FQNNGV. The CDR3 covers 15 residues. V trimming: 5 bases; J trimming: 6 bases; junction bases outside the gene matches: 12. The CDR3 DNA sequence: TGTGCCAGCAGCCCATTACGACAGGGGAGTGGCGAGCAGTACTTC. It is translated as CASSPLRQGSGEQYF.

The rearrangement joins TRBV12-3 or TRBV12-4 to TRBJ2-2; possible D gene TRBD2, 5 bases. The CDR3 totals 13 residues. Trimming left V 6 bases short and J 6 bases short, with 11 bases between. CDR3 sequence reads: CASRAGPPGELFF. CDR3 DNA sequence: TGTGCCAGCAGGGCGGGCCCCCCCGGGGAGCTGTTTTTT.

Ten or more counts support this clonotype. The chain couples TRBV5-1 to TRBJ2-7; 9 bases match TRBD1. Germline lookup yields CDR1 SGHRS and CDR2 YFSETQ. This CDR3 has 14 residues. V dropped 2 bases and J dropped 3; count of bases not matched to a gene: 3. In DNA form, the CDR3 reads TGCGCCAGCAGCTTAGAGACAGGGGGCTACGAGCAGTACTTC. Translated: CASSLETGGYEQYF.

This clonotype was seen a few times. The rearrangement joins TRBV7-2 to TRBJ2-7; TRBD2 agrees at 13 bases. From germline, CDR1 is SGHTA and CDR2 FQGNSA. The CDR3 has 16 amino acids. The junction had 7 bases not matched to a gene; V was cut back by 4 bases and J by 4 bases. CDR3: CASSSRTSGSQYEQYF. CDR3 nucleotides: TGTGCCAGCAGCTCCCGGACTAGCGGGAGTCAGTACGAGCAGTACTTC.

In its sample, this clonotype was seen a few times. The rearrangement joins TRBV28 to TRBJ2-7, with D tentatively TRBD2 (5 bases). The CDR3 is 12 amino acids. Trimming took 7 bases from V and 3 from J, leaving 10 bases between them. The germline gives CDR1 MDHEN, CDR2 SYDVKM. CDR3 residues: CASTMGSYEQYF. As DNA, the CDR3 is TGTGCCAGCACGATGGGGAGCTACGAGCAGTACTTC.

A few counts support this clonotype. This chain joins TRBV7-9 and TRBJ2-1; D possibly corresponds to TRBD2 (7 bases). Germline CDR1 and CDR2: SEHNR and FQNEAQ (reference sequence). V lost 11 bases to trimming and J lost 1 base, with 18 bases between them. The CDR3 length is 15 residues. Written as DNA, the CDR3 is TGTGCCGCAGAAGAGGGGGGGCCATCCTACAATGAGCAGTTCTTC. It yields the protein CAAEEGGPSYNEQFF.

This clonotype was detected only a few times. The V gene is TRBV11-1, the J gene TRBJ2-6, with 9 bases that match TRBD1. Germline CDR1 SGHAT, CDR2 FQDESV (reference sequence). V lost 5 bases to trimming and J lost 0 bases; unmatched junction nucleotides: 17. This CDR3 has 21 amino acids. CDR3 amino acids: CASSRPTGRGQGSSGANVLTF. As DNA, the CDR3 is TGTGCCAGCAGCCGACCTACGGGACGGGGACAGGGTTCCTCTGGGGCCAACGTCCTGACTTTC.

This chain's CDR3 is CSATPTPTDTQYF. DNA of the CDR3: TGCAGTGCTACCCCTACTCCCACAGATACGCAGTATTTT. The genes are TRBV20-1 and TRBJ2-3; D not resolved. This CDR3 spans 13 amino acids. V was clipped by 4 bases and J by 2 bases, with 10 bases between them. Per germline, CDR1 DFQATT and CDR2 SNEGSKA (reference sequence).

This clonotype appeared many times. The CDR3 nucleotides read TGTGCCAGTAGTCCCCGTAACCAAGAGACCCAGTACTTC. It specifies CASSPRNQETQYF. The gene calls are TRBV7-2 and TRBJ2-5; D is unclear. The length of the CDR3 is 13 residues. Germline V gene lookup returns CDR1 SGHTA and CDR2 FQGNSA. Trimming removed 9 bases from V and 0 bases from J, with 11 bases in between.

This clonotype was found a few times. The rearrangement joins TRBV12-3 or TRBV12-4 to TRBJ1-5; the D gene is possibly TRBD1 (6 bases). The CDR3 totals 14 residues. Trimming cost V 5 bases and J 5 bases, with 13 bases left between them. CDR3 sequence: CASSRTAVDQPQHF. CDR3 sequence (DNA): TGTGCCAGCAGTCGGACAGCCGTCGATCAGCCCCAGCATTTT.

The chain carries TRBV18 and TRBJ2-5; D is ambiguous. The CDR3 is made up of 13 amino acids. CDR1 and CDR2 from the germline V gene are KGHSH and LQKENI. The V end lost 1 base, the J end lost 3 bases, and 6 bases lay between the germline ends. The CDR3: CASSPQPEETQYF. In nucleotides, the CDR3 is TGTGCCAGCTCACCACAGCCGGAAGAGACCCAGTACTTC.

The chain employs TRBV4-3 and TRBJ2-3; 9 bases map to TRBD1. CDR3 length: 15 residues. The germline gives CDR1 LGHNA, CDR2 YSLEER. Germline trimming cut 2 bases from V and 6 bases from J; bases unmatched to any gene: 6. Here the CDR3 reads CASSQLRDREDTQYF. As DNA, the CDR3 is TGCGCCAGCAGCCAACTTCGGGACAGGGAGGATACGCAGTATTTT.